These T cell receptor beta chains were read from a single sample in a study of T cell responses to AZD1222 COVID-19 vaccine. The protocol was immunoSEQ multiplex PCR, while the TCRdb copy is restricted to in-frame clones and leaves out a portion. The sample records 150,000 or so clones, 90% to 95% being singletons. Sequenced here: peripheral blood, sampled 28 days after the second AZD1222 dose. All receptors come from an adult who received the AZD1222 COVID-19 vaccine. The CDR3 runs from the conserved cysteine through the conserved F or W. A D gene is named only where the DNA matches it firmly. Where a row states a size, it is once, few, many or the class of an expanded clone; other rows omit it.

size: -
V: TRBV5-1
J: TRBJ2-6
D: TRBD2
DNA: TGCGCCAGCAGCGTCGGACTAGCGGCGTTCTCTGGGGCCAACGTCCTGACTTTC
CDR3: CASSVGLAAFSGANVLTF

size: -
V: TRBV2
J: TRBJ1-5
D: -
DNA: TGTGCCAGCAGTGGGGGCAGGGAAGATCAGCCCCAGCATTTT
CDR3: CASSGGREDQPQHF

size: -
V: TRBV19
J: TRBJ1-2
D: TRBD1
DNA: TGTGCCAGTGGTCGCTCGGGACAGAAAAACTATGGCTACACCTTC
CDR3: CASGRSGQKNYGYTF

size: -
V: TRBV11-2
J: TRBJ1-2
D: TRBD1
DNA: TGTGCCAGCAGTCCGGGACAGGGTCTTTATGGCTACACCTTC
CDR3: CASSPGQGLYGYTF

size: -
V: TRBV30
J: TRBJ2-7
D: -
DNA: TGTGCCTGGAGTGTACTAAGTGCTTACGAGCAGTACTTC
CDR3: CAWSVLSAYEQYF

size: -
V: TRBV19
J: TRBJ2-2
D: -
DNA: TGTGCCAGTAGTATTAGGGGGGACACCGGGGAGCTGTTTTTT
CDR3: CASSIRGDTGELFF

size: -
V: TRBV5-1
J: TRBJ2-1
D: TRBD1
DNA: TGCGCCAGCAGCTTGGCCTGGACAGGGAACAATGAGCAGTTCTTC
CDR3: CASSLAWTGNNEQFF

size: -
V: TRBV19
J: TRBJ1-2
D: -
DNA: TGTGCCAGTAGTACCCTAGGGCGATATGGCTACACCTTC
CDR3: CASSTLGRYGYTF

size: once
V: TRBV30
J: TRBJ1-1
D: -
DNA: TGTGCCTGGGGGCGGGGGGGGCCGGACACTGAAGCTTTCTTT
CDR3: CAWGRGGPDTEAFF

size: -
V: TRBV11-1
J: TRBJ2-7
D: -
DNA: TGTGCCAGCAGCTTACGGCATGGGGACTACGAGCAGTACTTC
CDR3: CASSLRHGDYEQYF

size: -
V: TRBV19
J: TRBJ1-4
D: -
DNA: TGTGCCAGTAGTATAGCGGGGTCCTTATCTACGAAGAATGAAAAACTGTTTTTT
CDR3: CASSIAGSLSTKNEKLFF

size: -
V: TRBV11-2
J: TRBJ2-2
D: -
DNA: TGTGCCAGCAGCTCCCAGGGTGGAAACACCGGGGAGCTGTTTTTT
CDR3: CASSSQGGNTGELFF

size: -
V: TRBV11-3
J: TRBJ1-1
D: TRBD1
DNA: TGTGCCAGCAGCCCGGACAGGGGCGATGGCACTGAAGCTTTCTTT
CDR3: CASSPDRGDGTEAFF

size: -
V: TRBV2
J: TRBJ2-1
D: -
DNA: TGTGCCAGCAGGGAGAGAAGCCAAGCGAACAATGAGCAGTTCTTC
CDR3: CASRERSQANNEQFF

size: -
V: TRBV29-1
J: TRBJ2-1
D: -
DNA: TGCAGCGTGAGGGGAACGCCGGAATACAATGAGCAGTTCTTC
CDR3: CSVRGTPEYNEQFF

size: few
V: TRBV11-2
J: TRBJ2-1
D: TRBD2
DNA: TGTGCCAGCAGCTCTAGCGGGAGCTACAATGAGCAGTTCTTC
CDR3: CASSSSGSYNEQFF

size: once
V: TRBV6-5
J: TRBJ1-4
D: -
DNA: TGTGCCGGGGCGCTGACAGAGAATGAAAAACTGTTTTTT
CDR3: CAGALTENEKLFF

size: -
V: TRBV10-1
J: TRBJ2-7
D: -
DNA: TGCGCCAGCAGTGTTGACAGAATGTGGTCCTACGAGCAGTACTTC
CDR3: CASSVDRMWSYEQYF

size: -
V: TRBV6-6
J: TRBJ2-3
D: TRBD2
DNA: TGTGCCAGCATCTTTCTAGCGGGGAGAGGAAATACGCAGTATTTT
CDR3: CASIFLAGRGNTQYF

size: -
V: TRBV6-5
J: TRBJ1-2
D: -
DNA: TGTGCCAGCAGTTACTCCCCAGGCCATGGCTACACCTTC
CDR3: CASSYSPGHGYTF

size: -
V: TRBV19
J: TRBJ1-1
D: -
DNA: TGTGCCAGTAGTTCCTGGGAGAGGGACACTGAAGCTTTCTTT
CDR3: CASSSWERDTEAFF

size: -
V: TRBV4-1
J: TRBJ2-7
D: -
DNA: TGCGCCAGCAGCCAGGGTGGCGGGGCCAACTACGAGCAGTACTTC
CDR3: CASSQGGGANYEQYF

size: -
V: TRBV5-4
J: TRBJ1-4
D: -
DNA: TGTGCCAGCAGCCCGGGCCGATTCAATGAAAAACTGTTTTTT
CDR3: CASSPGRFNEKLFF

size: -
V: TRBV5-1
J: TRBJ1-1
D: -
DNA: TGCGCCAGCAGCTTGGCGGGTGGGGCATCAGCTTTCTTT
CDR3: CASSLAGGASAFF

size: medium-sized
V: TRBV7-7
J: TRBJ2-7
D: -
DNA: TGTGCCAGCAGCTTAGGCCCCCACTACGAGCAGTACTTC
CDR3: CASSLGPHYEQYF

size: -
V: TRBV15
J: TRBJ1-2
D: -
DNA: TGTGCCACCAGCAGAGATCGGAGTAGCTATGGCTACACCTTC
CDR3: CATSRDRSSYGYTF

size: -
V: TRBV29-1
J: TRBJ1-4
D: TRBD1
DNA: TGCAGCGTTGAGGGACAGGGATATGAAAAACTGTTTTTT
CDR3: CSVEGQGYEKLFF

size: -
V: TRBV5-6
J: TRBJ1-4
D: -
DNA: TGTGCCAGCAGCTTGCAGGGGATAGTCGAAAAACTGTTTTTT
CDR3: CASSLQGIVEKLFF

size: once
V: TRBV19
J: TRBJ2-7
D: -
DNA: TGTGCCAGTAGTATAGATCGTAATTACGAGCAGTACTTC
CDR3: CASSIDRNYEQYF

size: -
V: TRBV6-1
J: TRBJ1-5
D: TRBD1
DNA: TGTGCCAGCAGTGATGGACAGGGGGCACAGCCCCAGCATTTT
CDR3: CASSDGQGAQPQHF

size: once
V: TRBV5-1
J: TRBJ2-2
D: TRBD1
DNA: TGCGCCAGCAGCTCTCTCTCTCCTGGACAGGGGGTCACCGGGGAGCTGTTTTTT
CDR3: CASSSLSPGQGVTGELFF

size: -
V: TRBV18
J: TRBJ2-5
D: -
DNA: TGTGCCAGCTCACGCCAAGAGACCCAGTACTTC
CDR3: CASSRQETQYF

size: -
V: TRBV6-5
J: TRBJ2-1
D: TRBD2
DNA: TGTGCCAGCAGCCCCAGCGGGGGTTCCTACAATGAGCAGTTCTTC
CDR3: CASSPSGGSYNEQFF

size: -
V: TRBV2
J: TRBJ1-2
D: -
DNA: TGTGCCAGCAGTGAACGGGCGGGGCCTGGCTACACCTTC
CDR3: CASSERAGPGYTF

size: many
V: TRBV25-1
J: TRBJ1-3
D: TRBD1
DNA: TGTGCCAGCAGTGAATGGACAGGGCTCTCTGGAAACACCATATATTTT
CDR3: CASSEWTGLSGNTIYF

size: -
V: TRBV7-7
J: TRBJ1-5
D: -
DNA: TGTGCCAGCAGTCGGGATCGCAATCAGCCCCAGCATTTT
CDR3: CASSRDRNQPQHF

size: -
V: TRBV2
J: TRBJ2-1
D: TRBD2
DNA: TGTGCCAGGGGGGAGGCGGGAGTAGCTTACAATGAGCAGTTCTTC
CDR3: CARGEAGVAYNEQFF

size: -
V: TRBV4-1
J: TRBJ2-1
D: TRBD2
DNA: TGCGCCAGCAGCCAAGCCCTGGGGGGGAATGAGCAGTTCTTC
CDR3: CASSQALGGNEQFF

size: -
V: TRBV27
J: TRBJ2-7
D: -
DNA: TGTGCCAGCAGTTTAAGTCGGCGGGGGCAGGGATTCCACGAGCAGTACTTC
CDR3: CASSLSRRGQGFHEQYF

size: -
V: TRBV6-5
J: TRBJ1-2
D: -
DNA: TGTGCCAGCAGTTACGGGTATGGCTACACCTTC
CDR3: CASSYGYGYTF

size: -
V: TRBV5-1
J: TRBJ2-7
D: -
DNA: TGCGCCAGCAGCTTGTTTGGGGGAACCTACGAGCAGTACTTC
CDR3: CASSLFGGTYEQYF

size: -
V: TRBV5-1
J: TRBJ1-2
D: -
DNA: TGCGCCAGCAGTTATACTTACGACTATGGCTACACCTTC
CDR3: CASSYTYDYGYTF

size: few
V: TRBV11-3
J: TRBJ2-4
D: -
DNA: TGTGCCAGCAGCTTCTCATCGGGTCCACAGGCCAAAAACATTCAGTACTTC
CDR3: CASSFSSGPQAKNIQYF

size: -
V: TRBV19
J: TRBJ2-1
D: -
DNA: TGTGCCAGTAGTATGTACGGGCGGACCACCTCCTACAATGAGCAGTTCTTC
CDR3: CASSMYGRTTSYNEQFF

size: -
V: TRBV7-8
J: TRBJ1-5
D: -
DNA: TGTGCCAGCAGCCTCGACCGGATTAGCAATCAGCCCCAGCATTTT
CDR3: CASSLDRISNQPQHF

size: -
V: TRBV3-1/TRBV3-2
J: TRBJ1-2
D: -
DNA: TGTGCCAGCAGCCAAGCCGCGGGCGGTAACTATGGCTACACCTTC
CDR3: CASSQAAGGNYGYTF

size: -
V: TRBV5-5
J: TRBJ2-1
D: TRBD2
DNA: TGTGCCAGCAGCTTAAGCGGGGGAGGGGTGAATGAGCAGTTCTTC
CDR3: CASSLSGGGVNEQFF

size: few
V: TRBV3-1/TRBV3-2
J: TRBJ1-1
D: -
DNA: TGTGCCAGCAGCCGTGACGCAGGGAGCGATACTGAAGCTTTCTTT
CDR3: CASSRDAGSDTEAFF

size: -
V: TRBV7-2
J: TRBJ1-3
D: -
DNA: TGTGCCAGCAGCTCGGACAGCAACTCTGGAAACACCATATATTTT
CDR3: CASSSDSNSGNTIYF

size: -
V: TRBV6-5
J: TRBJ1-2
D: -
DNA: TGTGCCACCGAGAGGGACACCGGGCTGGTTGGCTACACCTTC
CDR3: CATERDTGLVGYTF

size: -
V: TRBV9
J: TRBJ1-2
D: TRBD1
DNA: TGTGCCAGCAGAACTACAGGGGGCGGGTATGGCTACACCTTC
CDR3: CASRTTGGGYGYTF

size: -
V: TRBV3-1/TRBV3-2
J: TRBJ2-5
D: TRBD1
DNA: TGTGCCAGCAGCCAACGGGACAGGGGAGAGACCCAGTACTTC
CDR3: CASSQRDRGETQYF